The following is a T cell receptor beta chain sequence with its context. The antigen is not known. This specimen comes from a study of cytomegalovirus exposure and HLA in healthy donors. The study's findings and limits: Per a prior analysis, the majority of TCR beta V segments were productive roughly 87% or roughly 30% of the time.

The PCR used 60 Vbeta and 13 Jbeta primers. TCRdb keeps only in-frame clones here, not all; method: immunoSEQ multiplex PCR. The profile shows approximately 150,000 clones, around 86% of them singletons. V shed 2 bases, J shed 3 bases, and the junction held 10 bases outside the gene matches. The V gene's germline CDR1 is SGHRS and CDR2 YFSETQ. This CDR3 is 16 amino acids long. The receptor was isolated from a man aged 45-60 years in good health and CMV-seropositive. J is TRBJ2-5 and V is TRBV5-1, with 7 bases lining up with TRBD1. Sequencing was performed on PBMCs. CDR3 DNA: TGCGCCAGCAGCTTAAGGACAGGTGCGACCGAAGAGACCCAGTACTTC. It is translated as CASSLRTGATEETQYF.